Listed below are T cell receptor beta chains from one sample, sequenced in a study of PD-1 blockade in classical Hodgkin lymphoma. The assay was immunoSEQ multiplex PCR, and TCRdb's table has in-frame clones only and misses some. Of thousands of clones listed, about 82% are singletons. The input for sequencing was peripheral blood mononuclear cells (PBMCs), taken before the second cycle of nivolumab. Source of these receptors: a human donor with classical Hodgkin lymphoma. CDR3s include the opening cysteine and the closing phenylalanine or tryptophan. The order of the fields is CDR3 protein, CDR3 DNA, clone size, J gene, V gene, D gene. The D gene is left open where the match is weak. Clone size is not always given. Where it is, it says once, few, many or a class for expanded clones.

CAIRPGLAVSYNEQFF,TGTGCCATCAGGCCGGGACTAGCGGTATCATACAATGAGCAGTTCTTC,-,TRBJ2-1,TRBV10-3,TRBD2
CASSHGGETQYF,TGTGCCAGCAGCCACGGGGGAGAGACCCAGTACTTC,-,TRBJ2-5,TRBV6-6,-
CARTSPGGISTSTDTQYF,TGTGCCAGGACCTCCCCTGGGGGAATTTCGACTAGCACAGATACGCAGTATTTT,-,TRBJ2-3,TRBV6-4,-
CASTPPRPSGYGYTF,TGTGCCTCAACCCCCCCCCGGCCCAGCGGCTATGGCTACACCTTC,-,TRBJ1-2,TRBV30,-
CASSLQGDYGYTF,TGTGCCAGCAGCTTACAGGGGGACTATGGCTACACCTTC,-,TRBJ1-2,TRBV7-8,TRBD1
CASSLALHSYNEQFF,TGCGCCAGCAGCTTGGCTCTCCACTCCTACAATGAGCAGTTCTTC,-,TRBJ2-1,TRBV5-1,-
CASSYKGNSNQPQHF,TGTGCCAGCAGCTACAAGGGCAATAGCAATCAGCCCCAGCATTTT,-,TRBJ1-5,TRBV7-3,-
CASSQKETQYF,TGTGCCAGCAGTCAAAAAGAGACCCAGTACTTC,-,TRBJ2-5,TRBV2,-
CASSLRGRATYNEQFF,TGTGCCAGCAGCTTAAGGGGCCGGGCTACCTACAATGAGCAGTTCTTC,once,TRBJ2-1,TRBV7-9,-
CASSPRGKGADSAKNIQYF,TGTGCCAGTAGTCCCCGGGGTAAGGGTGCCGACTCGGCCAAAAACATTCAGTACTTC,once,TRBJ2-4,TRBV19,-
CAWSQGTEAFF,TGTGCCTGGAGCCAGGGTACTGAAGCTTTCTTT,few,TRBJ1-1,TRBV30,-
CATSGQGNSPLHF,TGTGCCACCTCTGGACAGGGCAATTCACCCCTCCACTTT,-,TRBJ1-6,TRBV15,TRBD1
CASSLRKQGAPTDTQYF,TGTGCCAGCAGCCTCCGTAAACAGGGGGCACCCACAGATACGCAGTATTTT,-,TRBJ2-3,TRBV5-8,TRBD1
CASSYGGDGNQPQHF,TGTGCCAGCAGTTACGGTGGGGATGGCAATCAGCCCCAGCATTTT,-,TRBJ1-5,TRBV6-6,-
CASSLAAGINTEAFF,TGTGCCAGCAGCTTAGCGGCAGGGATCAACACTGAAGCTTTCTTT,-,TRBJ1-1,TRBV11-1,-
CASRSWSATNEKLFF,TGTGCCAGCAGGTCGTGGAGTGCAACTAATGAAAAACTGTTTTTT,-,TRBJ1-4,TRBV2,-
CASSPDLGDNSPLHF,TGCGCCAGCAGCCCTGACCTGGGGGATAATTCACCCCTCCACTTT,-,TRBJ1-6,TRBV5-1,-
CASSLERGAGETQYF,TGTGCCAGCAGCTTAGAGCGGGGGGCAGGGGAGACCCAGTACTTC,-,TRBJ2-5,TRBV7-9,TRBD2
CASSAIGTGAKNIQYF,TGTGCCAGCAGCGCCATAGGCACAGGGGCCAAAAACATTCAGTACTTC,-,TRBJ2-4,TRBV9,-
CASSWAGEYQPQHF,TGTGCCAGCAGTTGGGCAGGGGAGTATCAGCCCCAGCATTTT,-,TRBJ1-5,TRBV6-6,-
CASSLGLGAGVYTDTQYF,TGTGCCAGCAGCTTAGGACTCGGAGCGGGGGTTTACACAGATACGCAGTATTTT,-,TRBJ2-3,TRBV7-2,TRBD2
CASSQALGITGELFF,TGCGCCAGCAGCCAAGCATTAGGTATCACCGGGGAGCTGTTTTTT,few,TRBJ2-2,TRBV4-1,-
CASSYSRRGRVNIQYF,TGTGCCAGCAGTTACTCGAGGAGGGGGCGAGTAAACATTCAGTACTTC,-,TRBJ2-4,TRBV6-5,-
CASSDPGGSVHEQFF,TGTGCCAGCAGTGACCCCGGGGGTAGCGTCCATGAGCAGTTCTTC,-,TRBJ2-1,TRBV6-1,-
CASSEGQTANYGYTF,TGTGCCAGCAGTGAGGGACAGACAGCCAACTATGGCTACACCTTC,-,TRBJ1-2,TRBV2,TRBD1
CASSLRRGGINEQFF,TGTGCCAGTTCCCTCCGGCGGGGGGGGATTAATGAGCAGTTCTTC,-,TRBJ2-1,TRBV6-4,TRBD2
CASRLMSSSYNSPLHF,TGTGCCAGCAGACTTATGTCCTCCTCCTATAATTCACCCCTCCACTTT,once,TRBJ1-6,TRBV27,-
CASSLGSRQETQYF,TGTGCCAGCAGCTTAGGGTCTCGGCAAGAGACCCAGTACTTC,-,TRBJ2-5,TRBV11-2,-
CASSSRTRLAGGPYQETQYF,TGTGCCAGTAGCTCCCGTACCCGACTAGCGGGGGGACCCTACCAAGAGACCCAGTACTTC,-,TRBJ2-5,TRBV19,TRBD2
CASSQDGQRPHPNSPLHF,TGCGCCAGCAGCCAAGATGGACAGAGACCGCATCCTAATTCACCCCTCCACTTT,few,TRBJ1-6,TRBV4-1,-
CASSVAGVAGYQETQYF,TGTGCCAGCAGCGTAGCGGGAGTAGCGGGGTACCAAGAGACCCAGTACTTC,-,TRBJ2-5,TRBV9,TRBD2
CASNPDRFIPNTGELFF,TGTGCCAGCAACCCCGACAGGTTTATCCCGAACACCGGGGAGCTGTTTTTT,-,TRBJ2-2,TRBV27,-
CASSRTVEDTQYF,TGTGCCAGTAGTAGGACAGTAGAAGATACGCAGTATTTT,-,TRBJ2-3,TRBV19,-
CASSLMGSQGTQYF,TGCGCCAGCAGCTTGATGGGATCCCAAGGGACCCAGTACTTC,-,TRBJ2-5,TRBV5-1,-
CASSSGSKGGEQFF,TGCGCCAGCAGCTCGGGGTCCAAGGGGGGCGAGCAGTTCTTC,-,TRBJ2-1,TRBV5-1,-
CASSLMGTPLHF,TGTGCCAGCAGCTTAATGGGTACACCCCTCCACTTT,-,TRBJ1-6,TRBV7-2,-
CASSPGGTGELFF,TGCGCCAGCAGCCCCGGGGGCACCGGGGAGCTGTTTTTT,-,TRBJ2-2,TRBV5-1,-
CACTGQGFFSSYNSPLHF,TGTGCCTGTACGGGACAGGGCTTTTTCTCCTCCTATAATTCACCCCTCCACTTT,-,TRBJ1-6,TRBV30,TRBD1
CASSLREGAQPQHF,TGTGCCAGCAGCTTACGGGAGGGGGCTCAGCCCCAGCATTTT,-,TRBJ1-5,TRBV7-6,TRBD1
CASSEIGGLHHLTGELFF,TGTGCCAGCAGTGAAATCGGGGGACTTCACCACCTCACCGGGGAGCTGTTTTTT,-,TRBJ2-2,TRBV2,-
CASSLTLDRLAAYNEQFF,TGTGCCAGCAGCCTCACGCTGGATCGGCTAGCAGCATACAATGAGCAGTTCTTC,-,TRBJ2-1,TRBV14,-
CASSLGTGYGYTF,TGTGCCAGCAGCTTAGGAACAGGCTATGGCTACACCTTC,-,TRBJ1-2,TRBV13,-
CASSLRSSPGGYTF,TGTGCCAGCAGCTTACGGAGCTCTCCGGGGGGCTACACCTTC,-,TRBJ1-2,TRBV7-9,-
CASSPGRGNTEAFF,TGTGCCAGCAGCCCGGGGAGGGGGAACACTGAAGCTTTCTTT,few,TRBJ1-1,TRBV7-9,-
CASNIGGGYTF,TGTGCCAGTAATATAGGGGGGGGCTACACCTTC,medium-sized,TRBJ1-2,TRBV28,-
CASSSYRDSNEKLFF,TGTGCCAGCAGCTCTTACCGGGACAGTAATGAAAAACTGTTTTTT,-,TRBJ1-4,TRBV7-9,TRBD1
CASSPGQSYGYTF,TGTGCCAGCAGCCCAGGACAGAGCTATGGCTACACCTTC,-,TRBJ1-2,TRBV7-6,-
CASSYSYWVAIYF,TGTGCCAGCAGTTACTCGTATTGGGTCGCCATATATTTT,once,TRBJ1-3,TRBV6-6,-
CASTPSTGRSPLHF,TGTGCCAGCACTCCCAGCACCGGACGGTCACCCCTCCACTTT,-,TRBJ1-6,TRBV6-6,-
CASSLMGGSTEAFF,TGTGCCAGCAGTTTAATGGGGGGGAGTACTGAAGCTTTCTTT,-,TRBJ1-1,TRBV27,-
CASSRVRDAEAFF,TGTGCCAGCAGTCGGGTCCGGGACGCTGAAGCTTTCTTT,-,TRBJ1-1,TRBV2,-
CSVDSAKITDTQYF,TGCAGCGTTGACAGCGCAAAGATCACAGATACGCAGTATTTT,-,TRBJ2-3,TRBV29-1,-
CASSPPGGSVMSEAFF,TGTGCCAGCTCACCACCCGGGGGATCAGTGATGTCTGAAGCTTTCTTT,-,TRBJ1-1,TRBV18,-
CASSSKHYGYTF,TGTGCCAGCAGCTCCAAACACTATGGCTACACCTTC,-,TRBJ1-2,TRBV5-5,-
CASREGHRGARDTQYF,TGCGCCAGCCGGGAGGGCCACCGAGGAGCGCGAGATACGCAGTATTTT,-,TRBJ2-3,TRBV5-1,TRBD2
CASSSLTSGKGNEQFF,TGCGCCAGCAGCTCACTTACTAGCGGAAAGGGCAATGAGCAGTTCTTC,-,TRBJ2-1,TRBV5-1,TRBD2
CASQFSGSHGELFF,TGTGCCAGTCAGTTTAGCGGGAGCCACGGGGAGCTGTTTTTT,once,TRBJ2-2,TRBV6-5,TRBD2